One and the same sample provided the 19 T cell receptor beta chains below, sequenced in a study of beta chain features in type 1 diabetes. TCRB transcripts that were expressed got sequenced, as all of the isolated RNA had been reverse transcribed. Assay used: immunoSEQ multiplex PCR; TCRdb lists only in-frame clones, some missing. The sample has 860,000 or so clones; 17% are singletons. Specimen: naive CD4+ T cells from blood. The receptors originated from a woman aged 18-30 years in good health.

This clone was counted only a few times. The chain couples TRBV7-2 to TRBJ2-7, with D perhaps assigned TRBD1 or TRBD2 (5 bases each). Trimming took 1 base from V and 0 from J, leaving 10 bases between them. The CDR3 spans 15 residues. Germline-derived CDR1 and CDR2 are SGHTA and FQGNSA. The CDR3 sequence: CASSLGGARSYEQYF. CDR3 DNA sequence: TGTGCCAGCAGCTTAGGAGGGGCCCGCTCCTACGAGCAGTACTTC.

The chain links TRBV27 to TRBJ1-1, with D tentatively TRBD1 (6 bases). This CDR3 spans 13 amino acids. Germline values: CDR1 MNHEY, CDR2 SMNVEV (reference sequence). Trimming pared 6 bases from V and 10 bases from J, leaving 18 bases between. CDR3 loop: CASRLSPRGLAFF. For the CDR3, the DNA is TGTGCCAGCAGACTGTCCCCTCGGGGGCTAGCTTTCTTT.

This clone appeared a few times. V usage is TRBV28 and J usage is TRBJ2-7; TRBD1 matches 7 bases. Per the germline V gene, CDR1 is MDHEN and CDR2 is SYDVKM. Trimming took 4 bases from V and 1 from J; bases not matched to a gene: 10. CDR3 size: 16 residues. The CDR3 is CASSYDWDSRSYEQYF. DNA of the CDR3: TGTGCCAGCAGTTATGACTGGGACAGTAGATCCTACGAGCAGTACTTC.

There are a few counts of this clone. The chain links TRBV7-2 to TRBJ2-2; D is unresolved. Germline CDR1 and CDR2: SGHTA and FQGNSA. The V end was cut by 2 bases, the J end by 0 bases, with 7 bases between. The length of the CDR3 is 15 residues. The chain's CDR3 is CASSLRITNTGELFF. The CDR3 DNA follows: TGTGCCAGCAGCTTAAGGATCACGAACACCGGGGAGCTGTTTTTT. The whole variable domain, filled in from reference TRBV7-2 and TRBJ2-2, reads GAGVSQSPSNKVTEKGKDVELRCDPISGHTALYWYRQSLGQGLEFLIYFQGNSAPDKSGLPSDRFSAERTGGSVSTLTIQRTQQEDSAVYLCASSLRITNTGELFFGEGSRLTVL.

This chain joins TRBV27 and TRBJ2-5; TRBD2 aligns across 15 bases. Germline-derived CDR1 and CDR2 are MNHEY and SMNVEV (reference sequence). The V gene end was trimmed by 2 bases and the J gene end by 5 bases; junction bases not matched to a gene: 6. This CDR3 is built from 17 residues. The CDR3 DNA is TGTGCCAGCAGTTTAGGACTAGCGGGAGGGCCGAGGGAGACCCAGTACTTC. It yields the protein CASSLGLAGGPRETQYF.

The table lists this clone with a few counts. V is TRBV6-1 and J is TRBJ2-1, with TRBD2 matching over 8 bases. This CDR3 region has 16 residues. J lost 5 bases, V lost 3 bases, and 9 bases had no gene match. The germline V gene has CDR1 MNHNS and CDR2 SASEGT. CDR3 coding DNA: TGTGCCAGCAGTGAGTTTCTAGCGGGTTTAAACAATGAGCAGTTCTTC. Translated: CASSEFLAGLNNEQFF.

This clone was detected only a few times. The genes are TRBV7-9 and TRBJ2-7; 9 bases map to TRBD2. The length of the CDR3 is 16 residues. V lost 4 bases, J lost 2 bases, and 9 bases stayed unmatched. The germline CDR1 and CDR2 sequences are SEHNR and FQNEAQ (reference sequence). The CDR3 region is CASSSTRAGGPYEQYF. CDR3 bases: TGTGCCAGCAGCTCCACTCGAGCGGGAGGCCCCTACGAGCAGTACTTC.

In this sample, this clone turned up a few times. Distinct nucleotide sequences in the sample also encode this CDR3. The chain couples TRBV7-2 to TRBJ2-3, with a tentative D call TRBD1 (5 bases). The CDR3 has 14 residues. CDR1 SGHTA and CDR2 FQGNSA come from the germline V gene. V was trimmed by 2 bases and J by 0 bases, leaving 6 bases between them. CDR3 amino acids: CASSLYRSTDTQYF. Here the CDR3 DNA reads TGTGCCAGCAGCTTATACAGGAGCACAGATACGCAGTATTTT.

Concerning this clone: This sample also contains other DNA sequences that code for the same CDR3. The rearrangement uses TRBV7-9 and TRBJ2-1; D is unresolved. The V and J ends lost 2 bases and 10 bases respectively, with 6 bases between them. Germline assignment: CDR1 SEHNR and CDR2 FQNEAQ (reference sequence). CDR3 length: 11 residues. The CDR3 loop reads CASSLFGEQFF. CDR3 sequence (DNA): TGTGCCAGCAGCTTATTTGGGGAGCAGTTCTTC.

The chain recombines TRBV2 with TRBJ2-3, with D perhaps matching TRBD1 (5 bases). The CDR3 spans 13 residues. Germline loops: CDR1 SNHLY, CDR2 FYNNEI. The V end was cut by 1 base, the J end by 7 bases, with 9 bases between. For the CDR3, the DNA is TGTGCCAGCAGTGAAGGACAGCTATATACGCAGTATTTT. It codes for CASSEGQLYTQYF.

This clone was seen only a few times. In DNA, the CDR3 is TGTGCCAGCAGCCACGGGACAGGCTTAAACGAGCAGTACTTC. Residues: CASSHGTGLNEQYF. The gene calls are TRBV4-2 and TRBJ2-7, with 8 bases matching TRBD1. Germline V lookup: CDR1 LGHNA, CDR2 YNFKEQ. Trimming at V came to 3 bases and at J to 5 bases, leaving 6 bases not matched to a gene. CDR3 length: 14 amino acids.

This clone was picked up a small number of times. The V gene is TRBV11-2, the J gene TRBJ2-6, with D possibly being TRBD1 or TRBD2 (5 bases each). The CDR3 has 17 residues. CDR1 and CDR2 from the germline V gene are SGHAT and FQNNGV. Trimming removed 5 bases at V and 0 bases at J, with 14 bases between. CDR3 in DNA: TGTGCCAGCAGCCGGACTCGACAGTTCTCTGGGGCCAACGTCCTGACTTTC. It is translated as CASSRTRQFSGANVLTF.

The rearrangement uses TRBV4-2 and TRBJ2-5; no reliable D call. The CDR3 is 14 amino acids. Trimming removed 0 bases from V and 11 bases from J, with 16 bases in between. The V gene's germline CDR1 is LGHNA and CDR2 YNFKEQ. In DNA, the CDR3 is TGTGCCAGCAGCCAAGAGCTCCCGAGTTTGGAGCAGTACTTC. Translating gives CASSQELPSLEQYF.

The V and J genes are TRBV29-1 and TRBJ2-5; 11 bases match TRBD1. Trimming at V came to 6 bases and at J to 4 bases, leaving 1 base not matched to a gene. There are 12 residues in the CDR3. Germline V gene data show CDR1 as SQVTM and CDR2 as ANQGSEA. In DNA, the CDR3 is TGCAGCGTGGGGACAGGGGGAGAGACCCAGTACTTC. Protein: CSVGTGGETQYF.

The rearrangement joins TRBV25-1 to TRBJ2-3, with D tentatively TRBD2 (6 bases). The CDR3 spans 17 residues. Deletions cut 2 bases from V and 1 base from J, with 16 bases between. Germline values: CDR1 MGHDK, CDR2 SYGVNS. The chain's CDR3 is CASSEPLDPGGTDTQYF. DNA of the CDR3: TGTGCCAGCAGTGAACCCCTCGACCCGGGGGGCACAGATACGCAGTATTTT.

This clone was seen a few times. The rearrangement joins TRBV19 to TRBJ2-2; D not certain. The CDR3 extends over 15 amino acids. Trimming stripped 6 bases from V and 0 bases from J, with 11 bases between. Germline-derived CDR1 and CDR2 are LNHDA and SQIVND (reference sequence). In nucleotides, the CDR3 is TGTGCCAGTAGGTATAGCCCCGCGAACACCGGGGAGCTGTTTTTT. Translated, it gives CASRYSPANTGELFF.

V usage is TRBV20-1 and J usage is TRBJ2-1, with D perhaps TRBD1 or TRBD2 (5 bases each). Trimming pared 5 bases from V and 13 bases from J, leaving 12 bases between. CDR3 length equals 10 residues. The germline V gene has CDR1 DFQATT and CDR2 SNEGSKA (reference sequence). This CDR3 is CSALGTNQFF. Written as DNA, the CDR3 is TGCAGTGCTCTGGGGACCAATCAGTTCTTC.

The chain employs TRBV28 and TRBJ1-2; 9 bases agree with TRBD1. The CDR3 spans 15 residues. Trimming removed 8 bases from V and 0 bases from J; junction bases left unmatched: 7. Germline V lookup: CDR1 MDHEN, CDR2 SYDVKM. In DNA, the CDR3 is TGTGCCAGCCTGGGACAGGGAACTTCTAACTATGGCTACACCTTC. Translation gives CASLGQGTSNYGYTF.

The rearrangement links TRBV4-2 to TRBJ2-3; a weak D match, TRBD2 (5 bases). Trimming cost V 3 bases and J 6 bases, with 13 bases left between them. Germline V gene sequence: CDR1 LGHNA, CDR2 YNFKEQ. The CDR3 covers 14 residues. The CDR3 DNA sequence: TGTGCCAGCAGCCATAGAGGGAGAGCCGATACGCAGTATTTT. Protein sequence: CASSHRGRADTQYF.